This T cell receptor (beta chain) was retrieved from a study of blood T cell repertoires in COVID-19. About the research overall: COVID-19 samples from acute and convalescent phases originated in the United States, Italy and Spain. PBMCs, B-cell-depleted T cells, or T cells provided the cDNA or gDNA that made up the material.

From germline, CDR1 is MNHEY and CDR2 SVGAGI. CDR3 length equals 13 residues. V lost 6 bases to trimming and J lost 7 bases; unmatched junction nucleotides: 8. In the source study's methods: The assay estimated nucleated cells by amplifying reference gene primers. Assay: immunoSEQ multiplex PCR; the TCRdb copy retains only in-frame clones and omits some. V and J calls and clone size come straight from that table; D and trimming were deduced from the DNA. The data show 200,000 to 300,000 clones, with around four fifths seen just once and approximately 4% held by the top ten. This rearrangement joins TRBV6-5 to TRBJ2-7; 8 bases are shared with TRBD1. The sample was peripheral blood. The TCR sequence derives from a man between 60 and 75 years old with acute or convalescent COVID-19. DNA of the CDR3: TGTGCCAGCAGCACCCAGGGGGCGGGTGAGCAGTACTTC. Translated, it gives CASSTQGAGEQYF.